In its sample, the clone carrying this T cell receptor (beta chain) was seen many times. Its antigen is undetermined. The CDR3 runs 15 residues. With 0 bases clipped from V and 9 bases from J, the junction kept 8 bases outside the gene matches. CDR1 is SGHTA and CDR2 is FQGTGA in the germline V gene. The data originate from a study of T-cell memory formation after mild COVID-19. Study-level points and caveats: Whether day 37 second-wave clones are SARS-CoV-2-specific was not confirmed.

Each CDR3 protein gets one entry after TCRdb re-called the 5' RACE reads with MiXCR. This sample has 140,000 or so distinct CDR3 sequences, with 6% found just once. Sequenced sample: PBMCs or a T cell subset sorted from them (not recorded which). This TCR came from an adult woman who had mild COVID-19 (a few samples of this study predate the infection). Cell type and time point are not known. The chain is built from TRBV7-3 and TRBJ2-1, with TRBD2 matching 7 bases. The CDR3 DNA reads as TGTGCCAGCAGCTTAACGGGGGACTATTTAAGTGAGCAGTTCTTC. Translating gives CASSLTGDYLSEQFF.